This TCR beta chain was recovered during a study of blood T cells in healthy people across ages. Combining a sample-barcoded 5' primer with a J-beta primer mix, a second PCR ran for roughly 7 to 11 cycles. A single record per CDR3 protein comes from TCRdb applying MiXCR to the 5' RACE reads. Seen here are about 1.4 million distinct CDR3 sequences, almost 60% observed once, and the top ten hold roughly 6.3%. As regards this clonotype: The antigen remains unidentified.

CDR1 SNHLY and CDR2 FYNNEI come from the germline V gene. The CDR3 is 14 amino acids. V was pared by 0 bases and J by 6 bases, with 9 bases between. Study-level findings and limits: It was the long-lived donors that had more naive CD4+ cells and higher diversity than aged donors.

This TCR derives from a man younger than 35 in good health. Sequences were obtained from blood. V usage is TRBV2 and J usage is TRBJ2-1; D remains unclear. Written as DNA, the CDR3 is TGTGCCAGCAGTGAAGCATTCCTAGGCAATGAGCAGTTCTTC. Protein product: CASSEAFLGNEQFF.